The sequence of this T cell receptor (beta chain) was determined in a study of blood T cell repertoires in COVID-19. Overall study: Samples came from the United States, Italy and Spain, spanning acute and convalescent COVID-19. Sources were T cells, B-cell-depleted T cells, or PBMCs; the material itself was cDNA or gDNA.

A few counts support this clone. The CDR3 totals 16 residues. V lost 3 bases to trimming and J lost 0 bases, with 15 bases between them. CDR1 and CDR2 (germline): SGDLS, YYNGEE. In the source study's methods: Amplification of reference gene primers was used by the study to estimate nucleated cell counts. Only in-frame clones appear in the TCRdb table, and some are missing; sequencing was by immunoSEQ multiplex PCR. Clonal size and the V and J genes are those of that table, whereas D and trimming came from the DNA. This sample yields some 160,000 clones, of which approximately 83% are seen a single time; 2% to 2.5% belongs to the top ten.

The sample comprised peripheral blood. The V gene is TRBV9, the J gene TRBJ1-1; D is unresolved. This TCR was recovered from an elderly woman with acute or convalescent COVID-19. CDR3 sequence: CASSAQLQPLNTEAFF. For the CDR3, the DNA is TGTGCCAGCAGCGCCCAATTACAGCCGTTGAACACTGAAGCTTTCTTT.